This T cell receptor (beta chain) was identified during a study of blood T cell repertoires in COVID-19. At the level of the study: The origin of the acute and convalescent COVID-19 samples was the United States, Italy and Spain. T cells, B-cell-depleted T cells, or PBMCs provided the cDNA or gDNA that served as material.

V lost 0 bases, J lost 6 bases, and 19 bases lay in between. Germline CDR1 SGHVS, CDR2 FNYEAQ. The CDR3 loop spans 17 amino acids. In the original workflow: The assay estimated nucleated cells by amplifying reference gene primers. Sequencing used immunoSEQ multiplex PCR; TCRdb keeps in-frame clones, though not all of them. V and J calls and clone size are as listed in that table; D and trimming were resolved from the DNA. The sample records tens of thousands of clones, roughly 90% being singletons. Specimen: peripheral blood. The TCR was taken from a man at least 80 years old with acute or convalescent COVID-19. The chain carries TRBV7-6 and TRBJ2-3; the D gene is possibly TRBD1 (6 bases). The CDR3: CASSLALFQGRSDTQYF. CDR3 sequence (DNA): TGTGCCAGCAGCTTAGCTCTGTTCCAGGGGCGAAGCGATACGCAGTATTTT. Variable domain in full (rest from reference TRBV7-6 and TRBJ2-3): GAGVSQSPRYKVTKRGQDVALRCDPISGHVSLYWYRQALGQGPEFLTYFNYEAQQDKSGLPNDRFSAERPEGSISTLTIQRTEQRDSAMYRCASSLALFQGRSDTQYFGPGTRLTVL.